Below, 21 T cell receptor beta chains from the same sample are listed, as sequenced in a study of blood T cell repertoires in COVID-19. Assay used: immunoSEQ multiplex PCR; TCRdb lists only in-frame clones, some missing. The table shows some 150,000 clones, with 80% to 90% occurring only once. The sample taken for sequencing was peripheral blood. The source is a human donor in a cohort sampled during active COVID-19.

V usage is TRBV4-3 and J usage is TRBJ2-7; a possible D gene is TRBD2 (6 bases). V lost 0 bases, J lost 3 bases, and 12 bases lay in between. This CDR3 is 15 amino acids long. Germline V gene data show CDR1 as LGHNA and CDR2 as YSLEER. This CDR3 reads CASSQDWDGSYEQYF. In nucleotides, the CDR3 is TGCGCCAGCAGCCAAGATTGGGACGGGAGCTACGAGCAGTACTTC.

This chain links TRBV18 with TRBJ2-5; TRBD1 aligns across 7 bases. J lost 4 bases, V lost 0 bases, and 5 bases had no gene match. The CDR3 is 15 residues long. CDR1 and CDR2 from the germline V gene are KGHSH and LQKENI. The CDR3 DNA follows: TGTGCCAGCTCACCACCATGGGCAGGGGGAGAGACCCAGTACTTC. Translated: CASSPPWAGGETQYF.

The V call is TRBV11-3, the J call TRBJ2-3, with D uncertain. Germline-derived CDR1 and CDR2 are SGHNT and YENEEA. The CDR3 is 14 amino acids. V was shortened by 2 bases and J by 0 bases, with 6 bases between the two germline ends. The CDR3 bases are TGTGCCAGCAGCTTAACAGCTAGCACAGATACGCAGTATTTT. Amino acids: CASSLTASTDTQYF.

The J gene is TRBJ2-3, the V gene TRBV4-3; TRBD2 aligns across 10 bases. Germline V gene sequence: CDR1 LGHNA, CDR2 YSLEER. Germline trimming cut 0 bases from V and 10 bases from J; bases unmatched to any gene: 10. CDR3 length: 16 residues. The DNA of the CDR3 is TGCGCCAGCAGCCAAGATCCTAGCGGGGGTGGTCGGGCGCAGTATTTT. It translates to CASSQDPSGGGRAQYF.

This chain connects TRBV5-4 to TRBJ1-4, with 7 bases that match TRBD1. Per the germline V gene, CDR1 is SGHNT and CDR2 is YYREEE (reference sequence). CDR3 size: 15 residues. Germline trimming cut 4 bases from V and 9 bases from J; bases unmatched to any gene: 12. CDR3 sequence reads: CASSIRQGQTKKLFF. CDR3 DNA: TGTGCCAGCAGCATCCGCCAGGGACAGACCAAAAAACTGTTTTTT.

J is TRBJ1-2 and V is TRBV6-2 or TRBV6-3; no firm D call. From germline, CDR1 is MNHEY and CDR2 SVGEGT. The CDR3 is 11 residues long. Between the trimmed V and J ends, which lost 4 bases and 5 bases, there was a span of 5 bases. The CDR3 bases are TGTGCCAGCAGTTCGAGGTATGGCTACACCTTC. This gives the protein CASSSRYGYTF.

V and J are TRBV29-1 and TRBJ2-2; D may be TRBD2 (7 bases). V was trimmed by 7 bases and J by 7 bases, leaving 19 bases between them. Germline-derived CDR1 and CDR2 are SQVTM and ANQGSEA. The CDR3 loop spans 14 amino acids. The CDR3 spells CSAWGGRANGELFF. The CDR3 DNA reads as TGCAGCGCGTGGGGGGGCAGAGCAAACGGGGAGCTGTTTTTT.

This chain connects TRBV27 to TRBJ2-4; TRBD2 aligns across 7 bases. The CDR3 extends over 16 amino acids. CDR1 is MNHEY and CDR2 is SMNVEV in the germline V gene (reference sequence). V was pared by 3 bases and J by 7 bases, with 12 bases of the junction left unmatched. The CDR3 sequence is CASSLGWEGRTNIQYF. CDR3 nucleotide sequence: TGTGCCAGCAGTTTGGGGTGGGAGGGACGGACGAACATTCAGTACTTC.

This chain links TRBV9 with TRBJ1-1, with a weak D call TRBD1 (5 bases). CDR1 and CDR2 from the germline V gene are SGDLS and YYNGEE. Trimming cost V 4 bases and J 1 base, with 14 bases left between them. The CDR3 spans 15 residues. This CDR3 reads CASSPLDRPNTEAFF. DNA for the CDR3: TGTGCCAGCAGCCCCCTAGACAGACCGAACACTGAAGCTTTCTTT.

The V and J genes are TRBV4-1 and TRBJ1-6, with D perhaps matching TRBD1 (5 bases). Germline V CDR1 and CDR2: MGHRA, YSYEKL. The CDR3 spans 16 residues. V was clipped by 0 bases and J by 8 bases, with 14 bases between them. CDR3 DNA: TGCGCCAGCAGCCAAGATCGGAACCGGGGGGATTCACCCCTCCACTTT. Amino acids: CASSQDRNRGDSPLHF.

The chain is built from TRBV5-1 and TRBJ1-3, with 9 bases lining up with TRBD1. V dropped 6 bases and J dropped 4; count of bases not matched to a gene: 11. This CDR3 has 16 amino acids. Germline CDR1 and CDR2: SGHRS and YFSETQ. The CDR3 reads CASTFRDRDDGNTIYF. The CDR3 DNA sequence: TGCGCCAGCACCTTTAGGGACAGGGATGACGGAAACACCATATATTTT.

This chain uses TRBV6-1 with TRBJ1-6, with D uncertain. The length of the CDR3 is 12 residues. Germline CDR1 reads MNHNS; CDR2 reads SASEGT. V lost 1 base and J 11 bases, leaving 6 bases between the germline ends. The CDR3 here is CASSEVSPPLHF. The CDR3 bases are TGTGCCAGCAGTGAAGTATCCCCACCCCTCCACTTT.

V and J are TRBV2 and TRBJ2-5, with D possibly being TRBD1 (5 bases). Germline V lookup: CDR1 SNHLY, CDR2 FYNNEI. Trimming shortened V by 1 base and J by 4 bases, and 10 bases separated the two germline ends. The CDR3 is 14 amino acids. The DNA for the CDR3 is TGTGCCAGCAGTGAAGGGTGGGGCGGAGAGACCCAGTACTTC. Translation: CASSEGWGGETQYF.

The J gene is TRBJ2-5, the V gene TRBV7-2; TRBD2 might be the D (6 bases). The CDR3 loop spans 13 amino acids. CDR1 is SGHTA and CDR2 is FQGNSA in the germline V gene. Trimming cost V 7 bases and J 1 base, with 10 bases left between them. The CDR3 spells CASTLGGQETQYF. CDR3 DNA sequence: TGTGCCAGCACCCTCGGGGGCCAAGAGACCCAGTACTTC.

The chain employs TRBV7-8 and TRBJ1-6, with TRBD1 matching over 9 bases. The V and J ends lost 1 base and 10 bases, in that order; junction bases with no gene match: 8. This CDR3 has 16 amino acids. The V gene's germline CDR1 is SGHVS and CDR2 FQNEAQ. In DNA, the CDR3 is TGTGCCAGCAGCTTAGGATTGGGACAGGGAAAATCACCCCTCCACTTT. Protein sequence: CASSLGLGQGKSPLHF.

This chain connects TRBV7-9 to TRBJ1-1; the match to TRBD1 covers 8 bases. This CDR3 is built from 15 residues. J gave up 4 bases and V 7 bases, and 11 bases lay outside the gene matches. Germline CDR1 SEHNR, CDR2 FQNEAQ (reference sequence). The CDR3 DNA follows: TGTGCCAGCACCCCTGACAGGGGCGGATCCACTGAAGCTTTCTTT. Protein product: CASTPDRGGSTEAFF.

The CDR3 nucleotides are TGTGCCAGCAGCTTAGTCCCCCTCGGGAATACCGGGGAGCTGTTTTTT. Translation gives CASSLVPLGNTGELFF. The genes are TRBV11-3 and TRBJ2-2; perhaps TRBD2 as D (5 bases). This CDR3 region has 16 residues. The V gene's germline CDR1 is SGHNT and CDR2 YENEEA. The V and J ends lost 1 base and 5 bases respectively, with 14 bases between them.

This sequence joins TRBV3-1 (or the pseudogene TRBV3-2) and TRBJ2-4; D is unresolved. The germline CDR1 and CDR2 sequences are LGHDT and YNNKEL (reference sequence). Trimming removed 1 base at V and 3 bases at J, with 13 bases between. The CDR3 runs to 16 residues. The CDR3 protein is CASSQAPLGSKNIQYF. CDR3 DNA: TGTGCCAGCAGCCAAGCGCCGCTAGGAAGCAAAAACATTCAGTACTTC.

V and J are TRBV5-4 and TRBJ1-2, with 11 bases matching TRBD1. V was pared by 5 bases and J by 2 bases, with 5 bases of the junction left unmatched. Germline V CDR1 and CDR2: SGHNT, YYREEE (reference sequence). The CDR3 extends over 15 amino acids. CDR3 amino acids: CASRPRDRGNYGYTF. The CDR3 nucleotides are TGTGCCAGCAGACCTAGGGACAGGGGGAACTATGGCTACACCTTC.

The V and J genes are TRBV30 and TRBJ2-1; no firm D call. V was trimmed by 1 base and J by 0 bases, leaving 4 bases between them. This CDR3 has 13 amino acids. CDR1 is GTSNPN and CDR2 is SVGIG in the germline V gene (reference sequence). As DNA, the CDR3 is TGTGCCTGGAGTGCGAGCTCCTACAATGAGCAGTTCTTC. Translation gives CAWSASSYNEQFF.

The V call is TRBV6-5, the J call TRBJ2-7; D uncertain. The germline CDR1 and CDR2 sequences are MNHEY and SVGAGI. The V and J ends lost 0 bases and 0 bases respectively, with 3 bases between them. CDR3 length: 13 residues. CDR3 residues: CASSYSYSYEQYF. Here the CDR3 DNA reads TGTGCCAGCAGTTACTCCTACTCCTACGAGCAGTACTTC.